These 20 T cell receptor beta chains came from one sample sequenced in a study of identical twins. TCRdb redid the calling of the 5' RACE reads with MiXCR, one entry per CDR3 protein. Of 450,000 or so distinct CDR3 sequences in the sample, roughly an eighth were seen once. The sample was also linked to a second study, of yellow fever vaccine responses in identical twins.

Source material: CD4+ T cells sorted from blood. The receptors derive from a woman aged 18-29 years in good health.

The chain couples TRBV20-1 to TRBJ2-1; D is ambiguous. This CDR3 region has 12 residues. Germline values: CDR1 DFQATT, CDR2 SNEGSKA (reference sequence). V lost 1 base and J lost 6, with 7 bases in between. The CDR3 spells CSARVVGNEQFF. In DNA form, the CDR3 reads TGCAGTGCTAGAGTCGTAGGCAATGAGCAGTTCTTC.

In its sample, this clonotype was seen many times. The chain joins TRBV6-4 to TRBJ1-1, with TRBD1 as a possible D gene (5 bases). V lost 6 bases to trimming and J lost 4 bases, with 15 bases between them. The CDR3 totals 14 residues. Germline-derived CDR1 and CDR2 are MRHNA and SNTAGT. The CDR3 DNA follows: TGTGCCAGCAGAGCAGGGACCGCGGTCACTGAAGCTTTCTTT. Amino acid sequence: CASRAGTAVTEAFF.

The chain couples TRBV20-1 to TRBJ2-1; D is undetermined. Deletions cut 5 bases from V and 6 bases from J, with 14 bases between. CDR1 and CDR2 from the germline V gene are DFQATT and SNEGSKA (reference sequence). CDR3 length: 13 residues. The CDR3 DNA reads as TGCAGTGCTGGAAAAGGCGGAATCAATGAGCAGTTCTTC. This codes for CSAGKGGINEQFF.

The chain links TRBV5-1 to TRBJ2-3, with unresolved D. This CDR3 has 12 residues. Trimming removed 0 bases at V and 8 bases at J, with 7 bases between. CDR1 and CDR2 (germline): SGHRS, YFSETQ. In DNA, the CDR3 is TGCGCCAGCAGCTTGGACAGATCTACGCAGTATTTT. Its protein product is CASSLDRSTQYF.

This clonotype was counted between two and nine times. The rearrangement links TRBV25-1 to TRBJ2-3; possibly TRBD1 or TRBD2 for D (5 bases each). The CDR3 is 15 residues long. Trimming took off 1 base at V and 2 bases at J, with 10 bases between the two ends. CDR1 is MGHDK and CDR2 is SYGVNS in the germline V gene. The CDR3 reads CASSESIGTTDTQYF. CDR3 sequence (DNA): TGTGCCAGCAGTGAATCTATCGGGACCACAGATACGCAGTATTTT.

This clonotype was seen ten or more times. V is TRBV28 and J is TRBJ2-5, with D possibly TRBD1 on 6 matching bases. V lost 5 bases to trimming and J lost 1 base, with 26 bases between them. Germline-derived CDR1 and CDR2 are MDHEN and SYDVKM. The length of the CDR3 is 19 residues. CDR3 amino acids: CASSPLVHNRESFQETQYF. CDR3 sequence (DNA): TGTGCCAGCAGTCCCCTCGTCCACAACAGGGAATCCTTCCAAGAGACCCAGTACTTC.

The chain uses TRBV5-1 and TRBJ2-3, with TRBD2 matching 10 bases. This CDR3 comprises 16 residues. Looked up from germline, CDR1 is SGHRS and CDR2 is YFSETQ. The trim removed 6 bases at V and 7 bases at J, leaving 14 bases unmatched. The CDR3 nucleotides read TGCGCCAGCATGCCAATTCTAGCGGGAGCTTCGTATACGCAGTATTTT. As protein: CASMPILAGASYTQYF.

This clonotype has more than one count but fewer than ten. CDR3 nucleotides: TGTGCCATCAGTGACGTGAGCGGGAGTAAGGATACGCAGTATTTT. Translation gives CAISDVSGSKDTQYF. This sequence joins TRBV10-3 and TRBJ2-3; TRBD2 agrees at 8 bases. J gave up 6 bases and V 3 bases, and 8 bases lay outside the gene matches. Germline V CDR1 and CDR2: ENHRY, SYGVKD. The CDR3 length is 15 residues.

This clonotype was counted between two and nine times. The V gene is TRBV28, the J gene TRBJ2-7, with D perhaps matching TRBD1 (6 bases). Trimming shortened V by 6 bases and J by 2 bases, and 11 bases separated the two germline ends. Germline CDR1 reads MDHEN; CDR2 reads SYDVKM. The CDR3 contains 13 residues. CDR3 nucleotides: TGTGCCAGCAGAAACACAGGGACCTACGAGCAGTACTTC. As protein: CASRNTGTYEQYF.

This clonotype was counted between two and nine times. CDR3 in DNA: TGTGCCAGCAGACAGAACAGGGCCAGGTTCTATAGCAATCAGCCCCAGCATTTT. Residues: CASRQNRARFYSNQPQHF. The rearrangement joins TRBV11-2 to TRBJ1-5, with D perhaps matching TRBD1 (6 bases). This CDR3 is built from 18 residues. Per germline, CDR1 SGHAT and CDR2 FQNNGV. With 6 bases removed from V and 0 bases from J, the gap between germline ends came to 21 bases.

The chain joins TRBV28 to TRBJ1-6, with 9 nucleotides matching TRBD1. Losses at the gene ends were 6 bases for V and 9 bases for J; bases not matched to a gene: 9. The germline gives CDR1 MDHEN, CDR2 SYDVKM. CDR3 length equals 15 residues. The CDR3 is CASSSQTGGGSPLHF. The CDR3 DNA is TGTGCCAGCAGCTCGCAGACAGGGGGAGGTTCACCCCTCCACTTT.

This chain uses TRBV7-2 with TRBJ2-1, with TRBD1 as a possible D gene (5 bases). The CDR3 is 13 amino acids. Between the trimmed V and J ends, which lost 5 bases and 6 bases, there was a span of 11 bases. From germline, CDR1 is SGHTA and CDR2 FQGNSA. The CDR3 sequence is CASSARQPNEQFF. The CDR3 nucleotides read TGTGCCAGCAGCGCCAGACAGCCCAATGAGCAGTTCTTC.

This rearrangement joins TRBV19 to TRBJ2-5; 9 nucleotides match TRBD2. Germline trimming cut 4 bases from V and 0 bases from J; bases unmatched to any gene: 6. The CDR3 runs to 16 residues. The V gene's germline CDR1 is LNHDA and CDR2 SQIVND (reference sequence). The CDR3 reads CASSTRLAANQETQYF. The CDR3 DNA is TGTGCCAGTAGTACACGACTAGCGGCAAACCAAGAGACCCAGTACTTC.

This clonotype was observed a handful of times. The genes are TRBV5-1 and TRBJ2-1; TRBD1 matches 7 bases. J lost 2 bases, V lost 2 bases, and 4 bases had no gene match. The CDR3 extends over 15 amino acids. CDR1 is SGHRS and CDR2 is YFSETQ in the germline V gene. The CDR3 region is CASSLGGATYNEQFF. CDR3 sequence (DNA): TGCGCCAGCAGCTTAGGGGGCGCGACCTACAATGAGCAGTTCTTC.

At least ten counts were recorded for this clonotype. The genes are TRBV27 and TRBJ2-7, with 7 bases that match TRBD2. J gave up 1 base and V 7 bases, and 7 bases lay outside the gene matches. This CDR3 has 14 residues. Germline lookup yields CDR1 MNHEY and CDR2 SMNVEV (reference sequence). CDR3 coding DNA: TGTGCCAGCATAGCCGGGAGGCCTTCCTACGAGCAGTACTTC. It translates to CASIAGRPSYEQYF.

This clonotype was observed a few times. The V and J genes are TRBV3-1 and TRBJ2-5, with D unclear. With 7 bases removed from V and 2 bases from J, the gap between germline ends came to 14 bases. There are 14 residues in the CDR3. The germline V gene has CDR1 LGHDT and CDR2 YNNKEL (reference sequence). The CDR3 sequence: CASTLSLFQETQYF. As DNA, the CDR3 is TGTGCCAGCACCCTAAGCCTTTTTCAAGAGACCCAGTACTTC.

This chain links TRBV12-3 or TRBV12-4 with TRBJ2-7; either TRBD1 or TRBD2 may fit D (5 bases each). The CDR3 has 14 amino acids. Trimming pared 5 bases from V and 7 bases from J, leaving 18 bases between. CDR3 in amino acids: CASSPRGTAVEQYF. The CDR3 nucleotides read TGTGCCAGCAGTCCTAGAGGGACGGCTGTGGAGCAGTACTTC.

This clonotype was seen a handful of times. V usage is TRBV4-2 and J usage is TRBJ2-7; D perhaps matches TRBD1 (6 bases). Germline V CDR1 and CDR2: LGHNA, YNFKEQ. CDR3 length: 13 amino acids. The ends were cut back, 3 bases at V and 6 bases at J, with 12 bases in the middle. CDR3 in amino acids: CASSQSTGPEQYF. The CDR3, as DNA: TGTGCCAGCAGCCAGTCAACAGGGCCCGAGCAGTACTTC.

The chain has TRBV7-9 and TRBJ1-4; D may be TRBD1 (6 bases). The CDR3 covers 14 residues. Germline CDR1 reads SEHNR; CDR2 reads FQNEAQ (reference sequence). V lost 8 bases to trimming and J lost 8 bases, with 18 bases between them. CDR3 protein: CASGSGGLGEKLFF. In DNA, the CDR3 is TGTGCCAGCGGATCTGGGGGGCTTGGAGAAAAACTGTTTTTT.

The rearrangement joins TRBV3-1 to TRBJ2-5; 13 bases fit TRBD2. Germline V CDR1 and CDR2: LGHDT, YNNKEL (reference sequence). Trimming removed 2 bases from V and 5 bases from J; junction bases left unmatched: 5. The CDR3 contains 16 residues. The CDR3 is CASSQRTSGSGETQYF. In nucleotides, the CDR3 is TGTGCCAGCAGCCAAAGGACTAGCGGGAGTGGGGAGACCCAGTACTTC.